The 8 T cell receptor beta chains in this list originate from one sample, sequenced in a study of T cell responses to AZD1222 COVID-19 vaccine. Only in-frame clones appear in the TCRdb table, and some are missing; sequencing was by immunoSEQ multiplex PCR. The sample lists some 110,000 clones; about 86% were seen once. The material was peripheral blood, obtained 28 days after the second AZD1222 dose. These receptors were collected from an adult who received the AZD1222 COVID-19 vaccine.

This sequence joins TRBV6-4 and TRBJ1-6, with TRBD1 as a possible D gene (5 bases). The V gene's germline CDR1 is MRHNA and CDR2 SNTAGT. Trimming shortened V by 6 bases and J by 8 bases, and 14 bases separated the two germline ends. The CDR3 loop spans 14 amino acids. CDR3: CASRESSGDSPLHF. CDR3 coding DNA: TGTGCCAGCAGGGAATCGTCGGGGGATTCACCCCTCCACTTT.

The chain is built from TRBV7-9 and TRBJ1-1; D not certain. The CDR3 extends over 16 amino acids. CDR1 SEHNR and CDR2 FQNEAQ come from the germline V gene (reference sequence). The V and J ends lost 0 bases and 2 bases respectively, with 13 bases between them. In DNA, the CDR3 is TGTGCCAGCAGCTTAGCGAAGACATGGGGTAACACTGAAGCTTTCTTT. Its protein is CASSLAKTWGNTEAFF.

This clone was picked up one time. V usage is TRBV5-4 and J usage is TRBJ2-5; TRBD1 matches 8 bases. The CDR3 has 13 amino acids. Germline V lookup: CDR1 SGHNT, CDR2 YYREEE (reference sequence). V lost 4 bases and J lost 1; bases outside the gene matches: 0. CDR3 loop: CASSGTGQETQYF. In DNA form, the CDR3 reads TGTGCCAGCAGCGGGACAGGCCAAGAGACCCAGTACTTC. Full variable domain (rest looked up from reference TRBV5-4 and TRBJ2-5): ETGVTQSPTHLIKTRGQQVTLRCSSQSGHNTVSWYQQALGQGPQFIFQYYREEENGRGNFPPRFSGLQFPNYSSELNVNALELDDSALYLCASSGTGQETQYFGPGTRLLVL.

The chain combines TRBV9 with TRBJ2-5, with unresolved D. The CDR3 has 12 amino acids. Germline CDR1 and CDR2: SGDLS and YYNGEE. The V end was cut by 3 bases, the J end by 2 bases, with 5 bases between. The CDR3 nucleotides are TGTGCCAGCAGCGCCGGTCAAGAGACCCAGTACTTC. This encodes CASSAGQETQYF.

The chain recombines TRBV27 with TRBJ1-1; D remains ambiguous. The germline V and J ends were trimmed by 4 bases and 4 bases, with 10 bases remaining between them. Germline assignment: CDR1 MNHEY and CDR2 SMNVEV (reference sequence). The CDR3 runs to 13 residues. DNA for the CDR3: TGTGCCAGCAGTTCCGGAGACATCACTGAAGCTTTCTTT. Encoded protein: CASSSGDITEAFF.

The chain carries TRBV7-2 and TRBJ2-7; 9 nucleotides line up with TRBD1. J gave up 2 bases and V 0 bases, and 5 bases lay outside the gene matches. The CDR3 has 16 amino acids. Germline V gene sequence: CDR1 SGHTA, CDR2 FQGNSA. CDR3 residues: CASSLAGTGLTYEQYF. For the CDR3, the DNA is TGTGCCAGCAGCTTAGCCGGGACAGGGTTAACCTACGAGCAGTACTTC.

This clone was seen only a few times. The chain is built from TRBV6-5 and TRBJ2-7, with a tentative D call TRBD2 (5 bases). V lost 0 bases and J 9 bases, leaving 12 bases between the germline ends. Germline CDR1 MNHEY, CDR2 SVGAGI. This CDR3 is 13 amino acids long. The CDR3 here is CASSYSARAGQYF. The CDR3 region has the DNA TGTGCCAGCAGTTACTCCGCCCGGGCGGGGCAGTACTTC.

This CDR3 is CASSLDVGDYGYTF. In DNA form, the CDR3 reads TGTGCCAGCAGCTTGGATGTAGGGGACTATGGCTACACCTTC. The chain employs TRBV5-4 and TRBJ1-2; TRBD1 might be the D (5 bases). Trimming shortened V by 0 bases and J by 3 bases, and 9 bases separated the two germline ends. This CDR3 has 14 amino acids. CDR1 is SGHNT, CDR2 YYREEE, per germline (reference sequence).